These 6 T cell receptor beta chains came from one sample sequenced in a study of blood T cells in healthy people across ages. For the second PCR, which ran for about 7 to 12 cycles, a sample-barcoded 5' primer and a J-beta primer mix were used. Using its own MiXCR run on the 5' RACE reads, TCRdb lists one record per CDR3 protein. The table shows more than 900,000 distinct CDR3 sequences, with roughly 28% occurring only once. These same data were also listed under a study on T cells of mothers and their children.

Sequencing used blood. These receptors all stem from a middle-aged woman in good health.

V gene TRBV6-8 combines with J gene TRBJ2-2; D gene unclear. Germline values: CDR1 MNHGY, CDR2 SAAAGT. V lost 5 bases and J lost 0, with 19 bases in between. The CDR3 spans 18 residues. DNA for the CDR3: TGTGCCAGCAGTAACCAACCGGGTCTCCCTTCGAACACCGGGGAGCTGTTTTTT. This codes for CASSNQPGLPSNTGELFF.

This rearrangement joins TRBV18 to TRBJ2-1; maybe TRBD1 (6 bases). CDR3 length equals 15 residues. Trimming left V 3 bases short and J 7 bases short, with 16 bases between. Germline V gene lookup returns CDR1 KGHSH and CDR2 LQKENI. The CDR3 is CASSPLQGRRNEQFF. The CDR3 DNA is TGTGCCAGCTCACCCCTTCAGGGGCGTCGGAATGAGCAGTTCTTC.

This clonotype was observed a handful of times. J is TRBJ2-3 and V is TRBV18; a weak D match, TRBD1 (6 bases). V lost 0 bases, J lost 6 bases, and 13 bases lay in between. CDR3 size: 15 residues. Germline CDR1 and CDR2: KGHSH and LQKENI. CDR3 protein: CASSPPLQGSDTQYF. The CDR3 DNA follows: TGTGCCAGCTCACCACCTCTACAGGGTTCCGATACGCAGTATTTT.

This clonotype was seen repeatedly, ten times or more. In DNA form, the CDR3 reads TGTGCCAGCAGCCCACAACAGGGGGCGAGGGGCTACACCTTC. This encodes CASSPQQGARGYTF. The V and J genes are TRBV27 and TRBJ1-2; 9 positions agree with TRBD1. The germline V gene encodes CDR1 MNHEY and CDR2 SMNVEV (reference sequence). The V segment lost 6 bases and the J segment 8 bases; nucleotides outside the gene matches: 10. The length of the CDR3 is 14 residues.

This clonotype has only a few counts. The V gene is TRBV5-5, the J gene TRBJ2-3; no reliable D call. The CDR3 covers 16 residues. V was cut by 3 bases and J by 0 bases, with 14 bases left in between. The germline V gene encodes CDR1 SGHKS and CDR2 YYEKEE (reference sequence). The CDR3 reads CASSSDPLPSTDTQYF. DNA of the CDR3: TGTGCCAGCAGCTCGGACCCTCTGCCCAGCACAGATACGCAGTATTTT. Together with reference TRBV5-5 and TRBJ2-3, the CDR3 gives the full variable domain: DAGVTQSPTHLIKTRGQQVTLRCSPISGHKSVSWYQQVLGQGPQFIFQYYEKEERGRGNFPDRFSARQFPNYSSELNVNALLLGDSALYLCASSSDPLPSTDTQYFGPGTRLTVL.

J is TRBJ1-1 and V is TRBV7-9; possible D gene TRBD1, 5 bases. The CDR3 spans 13 residues. Germline loops: CDR1 SEHNR, CDR2 FQNEAQ (reference sequence). V was trimmed by 7 bases and J by 1 base, leaving 10 bases between them. The CDR3 bases are TGTGCCAGCAATGGGGGTACGAACACTGAAGCTTTCTTT. This gives the protein CASNGGTNTEAFF. Combining the CDR3 with reference TRBV7-9 and TRBJ1-1 gives the whole variable domain DTGVSQNPRHKITKRGQNVTFRCDPISEHNRLYWYRQTLGQGPEFLTYFQNEAQLEKSRLLSDRFSAERPKGSFSTLEIQRTEQGDSAMYLCASNGGTNTEAFFGQGTRLTVV.